The clone carrying this TCR beta chain has a count of ten or more. As yet, its antigen is unknown. This record belongs to a study of CD8 T cells in ankylosing spondylitis. Points from the study as a whole: Clones that were linked to disease were CD8+ and were relatively rare in peripheral blood. Reportedly, significant enrichment of disease-linked clones occurred in matched ankylosing spondylitis synovial fluid. Made up of eight or nine highly homologous variants, a TCR beta motif appeared characteristic of ankylosing spondylitis blood.

Using quantitative 5'-RACE with molecular barcodes, the authors made TCR beta libraries. Via MiXCR, TCRdb re-called the 5' RACE reads, giving one row per CDR3 protein. This sample carries more than 60,000 distinct CDR3 sequences, about 5.2% of them seen once, and the ten largest clones take around 2.2%. Germline loops: CDR1 WSHSY, CDR2 SAAADI. The CDR3 runs to 15 residues. Trimming stripped 10 bases from V and 0 bases from J, with 13 bases between. The sequence came from a male donor with ankylosing spondylitis or in good health (not recorded which). This rearrangement joins TRBV10-2 to TRBJ2-6, with D perhaps matching TRBD2 (5 bases). Sequencing was carried out using blood, either unsorted or a sorted T cell fraction (not recorded which). This CDR3 reads CATRPEGSGANVLTF. CDR3 bases: TGCGCCACCCGACCAGAGGGCTCTGGGGCCAACGTCCTGACTTTC.